This TCR beta chain was recovered during a study of response to subunit inactivated influenza vaccine. Per the germline V gene, CDR1 is MNHNS and CDR2 is SASEGT. J was trimmed by 10 bases and V by 7 bases; bases with no gene match: 11. This CDR3 is built from 15 residues. This clonotype has more than one count but fewer than ten. MiXCR was run by TCRdb on the RT-PCR reads, yielding one entry per CDR3 protein. In the table there are a few hundred thousand distinct CDR3 sequences, around 7.7% of which are singletons. Sequencing used PBMCs from blood, obtained around 2 years after vaccination. The clonotype originates from a man between 45 and 75 years old who received an inactivated influenza vaccine. The chain couples TRBV6-1 to TRBJ2-1; TRBD2 agrees at 12 bases. In DNA form, the CDR3 reads TGTGCCAGCACCTACGGGCTAGCGGGGGGGAAGGAGCAGTTCTTC. It translates to CASTYGLAGGKEQFF.